Presented here are 11 T cell receptor beta chains from one specimen sequenced in a study of a mutant IDH1 vaccine in newly diagnosed glioma. Produced via immunoSEQ multiplex PCR; TCRdb's table is partial and in-frame only. The profile shows tens of thousands of clones, 80% to 90% of them singletons. Time point here: week 23, last vaccination. Vaccination comprised doses that each held 300 ug of mutant IDH1 20-mer peptide, plus topical imiquimod. These receptors' targets are unknown. Specimen: PBMCs, collected from a glioma patient whose treatment included an IDH1 peptide vaccine. These receptors originate from a woman aged 40 to 49 with glioma. Some clones in this sample may be carry-over from other donors' samples.

The chain carries TRBV6-1 and TRBJ2-3; no reliable D call. Trimming took off 3 bases at V and 15 bases at J, with 13 bases between the two ends. CDR1 is MNHNS, CDR2 SASEGT, per germline. The CDR3 is 11 residues long. CDR3 in DNA: TGTGCCAGCAGTGACGGCCTCCGGCAATATTTT. It codes for CASSDGLRQYF.

This clone was observed a handful of times. The chain couples TRBV6-5 to TRBJ1-5, with D unclear. CDR1 and CDR2 from the germline V gene are MNHEY and SVGAGI. Trimming stripped 6 bases from V and 4 bases from J, with 7 bases between. The CDR3 totals 12 residues. The CDR3 protein is CASSHRNQPQHF. Written as DNA, the CDR3 is TGTGCCAGCAGCCACAGAAATCAGCCCCAGCATTTT.

The CDR3 reads CASSFRRDLYGYTF. CDR3 bases: TGTGCCAGCAGCTTTCGCAGGGACCTTTATGGCTACACCTTC. The chain recombines TRBV7-2 with TRBJ1-2; perhaps TRBD1 as D (5 bases). Trimming took 3 bases from V and 5 from J, leaving 13 bases between them. The CDR3 length is 14 residues. From germline, CDR1 is SGHTA and CDR2 FQGNSA.

This chain joins TRBV25-1 and TRBJ2-5; perhaps TRBD2 as D (5 bases). Germline CDR1 is MGHDK and CDR2 is SYGVNS. Trimming took 5 bases from V and 0 from J, leaving 7 bases between them. The CDR3 spans 13 residues. DNA of the CDR3: TGTGCCAGCAGTAAGGACTACCAAGAGACCCAGTACTTC. Protein product: CASSKDYQETQYF. Drawing the rest from reference TRBV25-1 and TRBJ2-5, the complete variable domain is EADIYQTPRYLVIGTGKKITLECSQTMGHDKMYWYQQDPGMELHLIHYSYGVNSTEKGDLSSESTVSRIRTEHFPLTLESARPSHTSQYLCASSKDYQETQYFGPGTRLLVL.

This chain connects TRBV30 to TRBJ1-1; TRBD1 might be the D (5 bases). Germline V gene lookup returns CDR1 GTSNPN and CDR2 SVGIG (reference sequence). The germline V and J ends were trimmed by 0 bases and 8 bases, with 19 bases remaining between them. This CDR3 is 15 amino acids long. CDR3 DNA sequence: TGTGCCTGGAGTGTACCGGGGGGGACCAATCCGGAAGCTTTCTTT. Encoded protein: CAWSVPGGTNPEAFF.

This clone was detected once. The J gene is TRBJ1-2, the V gene TRBV29-1; 7 bases line up with TRBD1. V trimming: 6 bases; J trimming: 9 bases; junction bases outside the gene matches: 4. This CDR3 is 10 amino acids long. CDR1 and CDR2 from the germline V gene are SQVTM and ANQGSEA. CDR3 protein: CSVLRGRYTF. CDR3 bases: TGCAGCGTCCTAAGGGGGCGCTACACCTTC.

This clone was detected once. The DNA for the CDR3 is TGTGCCAGTAGTAGCGAACAGGGGTCCTATAATTCACCCCTCCACTTT. Amino acids: CASSSEQGSYNSPLHF. The chain links TRBV19 to TRBJ1-6; 7 positions match TRBD1. Per germline, CDR1 LNHDA and CDR2 SQIVND (reference sequence). The CDR3 length is 16 residues. J gave up 1 base and V 4 bases, and 4 bases lay outside the gene matches.

The chain combines TRBV9 with TRBJ2-1, with 8 nucleotides matching TRBD2. V gave up 0 bases and J gave up 7 bases; unmatched junction bases: 12. CDR3 size: 17 residues. Germline V gene lookup returns CDR1 SGDLS and CDR2 YYNGEE. The CDR3 reads CASSVESGGGIRNEQFF. The CDR3 DNA reads as TGTGCCAGCAGCGTAGAAAGCGGGGGCGGCATAAGGAATGAGCAGTTCTTC.

Remarks on this clone: This specimen includes other DNA sequences encoding the same CDR3. The genes are TRBV19 and TRBJ2-3; D ambiguous. V was pared by 6 bases and J by 6 bases, with 7 bases between. CDR1 is LNHDA, CDR2 SQIVND, per germline (reference sequence). The CDR3 sequence is 11 residues long. CDR3 in DNA: TGTGCCAGTAGCCGGTGGGATACGCAGTATTTT. This codes for CASSRWDTQYF.

V usage is TRBV2 and J usage is TRBJ1-5; no definite D call. The CDR3 length is 12 residues. Deletions cut 11 bases from V and 4 bases from J, with 12 bases between. Germline loops: CDR1 SNHLY, CDR2 FYNNEI. The CDR3 nucleotides read TGTGCCTCCCAGGAGGGAAATCAGCCCCAGCATTTT. Translated: CASQEGNQPQHF.

The chain employs TRBV6-6 and TRBJ1-3; D gene unclear. This CDR3 region has 16 residues. Trimming removed 6 bases from V and 0 bases from J, with 15 bases in between. The V gene's germline CDR1 is MNHNY and CDR2 SVGAGI (reference sequence). Here the CDR3 DNA reads TGTGCCAGCAGCCGGCAGCAATCGGGCTCTGGAAACACCATATATTTT. Translating gives CASSRQQSGSGNTIYF.